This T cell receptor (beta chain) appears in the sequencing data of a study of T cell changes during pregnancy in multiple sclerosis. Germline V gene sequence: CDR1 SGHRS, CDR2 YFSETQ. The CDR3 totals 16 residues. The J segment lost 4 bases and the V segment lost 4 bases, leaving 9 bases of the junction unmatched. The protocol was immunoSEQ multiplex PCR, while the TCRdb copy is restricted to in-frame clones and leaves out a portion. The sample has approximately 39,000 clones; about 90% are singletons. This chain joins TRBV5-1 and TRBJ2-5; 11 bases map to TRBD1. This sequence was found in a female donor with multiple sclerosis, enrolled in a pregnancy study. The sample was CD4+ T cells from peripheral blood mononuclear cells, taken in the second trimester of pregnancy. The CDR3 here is CASSRDPGTGGETQYF. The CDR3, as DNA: TGCGCCAGCAGCCGAGATCCCGGGACAGGGGGAGAGACCCAGTACTTC.